Shown below are 16 T cell receptor beta chains from a single sample sequenced in a study of CD8 T cells in Susac syndrome. When the RNA was reverse transcribed, random hexamers were used with an input of roughly 0.45 to 1 ug. From the immunoSEQ multiplex PCR reads, TCRdb called clonotypes with MiXCR, one entry per CDR3 protein. Counted here are more than 150,000 distinct CDR3 sequences, less than 97% occurring once; the ten biggest clones make up under 0.15%. Input material: CD8+ T cells from PBMCs. These receptors all stem from a human donor with multiple sclerosis.

The chain couples TRBV20-1 to TRBJ2-1; 7 nucleotides agree with TRBD2. CDR1 DFQATT and CDR2 SNEGSKA come from the germline V gene (reference sequence). The CDR3 length is 14 residues. Trimming removed 3 bases from V and 1 base from J; junction bases left unmatched: 3. For the CDR3, the DNA is TGCAGTGCTAGGGGGGGGTCTTCCTACAATGAGCAGTTCTTC. The encoded protein is CSARGGSSYNEQFF.

The V and J genes are TRBV2 and TRBJ2-1, with D maybe TRBD1 (5 bases). The V gene's germline CDR1 is SNHLY and CDR2 FYNNEI. Trimming stripped 7 bases from V and 1 base from J, with 8 bases between. CDR3 size: 13 residues. Here the CDR3 reads CASKQGSYNEQFF. CDR3 coding DNA: TGTGCCAGCAAGCAGGGTTCCTACAATGAGCAGTTCTTC.

The chain links TRBV11-2 to TRBJ2-1; D may match TRBD1 or TRBD2 (5 bases each). Germline loops: CDR1 SGHAT, CDR2 FQNNGV. The CDR3 is made up of 16 amino acids. V was pared by 6 bases and J by 8 bases, with 23 bases between. Here the CDR3 reads CASSLHSGTYVDEQFF. The CDR3 DNA reads TGTGCCAGCAGTCTACATTCCGGGACCTACGTCGATGAGCAGTTCTTC.

The chain links TRBV29-1 to TRBJ2-7; D is perhaps TRBD2 (5 bases). V lost 0 bases and J lost 2, with 8 bases in between. There are 13 residues in the CDR3. Germline CDR1 and CDR2: SQVTM and ANQGSEA. In DNA form, the CDR3 reads TGCAGCGTTGAAGACGGGAAAGCCTACGAGCAGTACTTC. It translates to CSVEDGKAYEQYF.

The gene calls are TRBV11-1 and TRBJ1-1; the D gene is possibly TRBD1 (5 bases). CDR3 size: 16 residues. The germline V and J ends were trimmed by 1 base and 0 bases, with 12 bases remaining between them. Germline V gene lookup returns CDR1 SGHAT and CDR2 FQDESV (reference sequence). This chain's CDR3 is CASSLEPGEVNTEAFF. In nucleotides, the CDR3 is TGTGCCAGCAGCTTAGAGCCGGGGGAGGTGAACACTGAAGCTTTCTTT.

The gene calls are TRBV7-3 and TRBJ2-3, with unresolved D. V lost 0 bases, J lost 4 bases, and 11 bases lay in between. The CDR3 length is 15 residues. Germline CDR1 reads SGHTA; CDR2 reads FQGTGA. The CDR3 protein is CASSLTFVGPDTQYF. CDR3 DNA sequence: TGTGCCAGCAGCTTAACGTTTGTCGGGCCAGATACGCAGTATTTT.

The V and J genes are TRBV27 and TRBJ1-6; D is ambiguous. This CDR3 contains 17 residues. Germline values: CDR1 MNHEY, CDR2 SMNVEV (reference sequence). Trimming removed 3 bases from V and 5 bases from J, with 17 bases in between. The CDR3 here is CASSFIPPQVNNSPLHF. The CDR3 DNA sequence: TGTGCCAGCAGTTTCATCCCCCCGCAGGTCAATAATTCACCCCTCCACTTT.

This chain joins TRBV14 and TRBJ2-3; 8 bases line up with TRBD1. The length of the CDR3 is 15 residues. The J segment lost 10 bases and the V segment lost 4 bases, leaving 13 bases of the junction unmatched. The V gene's germline CDR1 is SGHDN and CDR2 FVKESK. The CDR3: CASSRPGQAAYPQYF. CDR3 coding DNA: TGTGCCAGCAGCCGCCCGGGACAGGCCGCTTATCCGCAGTATTTT. Based on the CDR3 plus reference TRBV14 and TRBJ2-3, the full variable domain is EAGVTQFPSHSVIEKGQTVTLRCDPISGHDNLYWYRRVMGKEIKFLLHFVKESKQDESGMPNNRFLAERTGGTYSTLKVQPAELEDSGVYFCASSRPGQAAYPQYFGPGTRLTVL.

The chain combines TRBV4-1 with TRBJ2-3; 11 bases match TRBD2. J gave up 2 bases and V 7 bases, and 5 bases lay outside the gene matches. Looked up from germline, CDR1 is MGHRA and CDR2 is YSYEKL. CDR3 length: 15 residues. CDR3 DNA: TGCGCCAGCACCCCACTAGCGGGGGTCACAGATACGCAGTATTTT. This codes for CASTPLAGVTDTQYF.

The chain links TRBV29-1 to TRBJ2-1, with D perhaps TRBD2 (5 bases). The germline gives CDR1 SQVTM, CDR2 ANQGSEA. The CDR3 extends over 13 amino acids. Here the CDR3 DNA reads TGCAGTGCCGAGGGAAGCTCCTACAATGAGCAGTTCTTC. Residues: CSAEGSSYNEQFF.

The V call is TRBV29-1, the J call TRBJ1-2; D remains unclear. CDR1 and CDR2 (germline): SQVTM, ANQGSEA. Trimming took off 6 bases at V and 1 base at J, with 12 bases between the two ends. The CDR3 is made up of 13 amino acids. The CDR3 DNA follows: TGCAGCGTCCTTGGGGAACTTAACTATGGCTACACCTTC. It specifies CSVLGELNYGYTF.

CDR3 bases: TGTGCCAGCAGTTTTGGGGGCCCTTCCTACGAGCAGTACTTC. This translates into CASSFGGPSYEQYF. This chain connects TRBV27 to TRBJ2-7; tentative D call: TRBD1 (6 bases). V was shortened by 3 bases and J by 1 base, with 10 bases between the two germline ends. This CDR3 contains 14 residues. Germline-derived CDR1 and CDR2 are MNHEY and SMNVEV (reference sequence).

The chain recombines TRBV7-2 with TRBJ2-4, with D perhaps matching TRBD2 (5 bases). This CDR3 is built from 15 residues. CDR1 SGHTA and CDR2 FQGNSA come from the germline V gene. Trimming cost V 3 bases and J 8 bases, with 17 bases left between them. Here the CDR3 DNA reads TGTGCCAGCAGCTTTATTAACTCCCCGAGGGACATTCAGTACTTC. Amino acid sequence: CASSFINSPRDIQYF.

The V and J genes are TRBV12-3 or TRBV12-4 and TRBJ1-1; TRBD1 agrees at 8 bases. The junction had 12 bases not matched to a gene; V was cut back by 7 bases and J by 8 bases. This CDR3 has 14 residues. CDR3 sequence (DNA): TGTGCCAGCACCTTGACAGGGGATACGACCGAAGCTTTCTTT. As protein: CASTLTGDTTEAFF.

The chain combines TRBV29-1 with TRBJ1-2; D is perhaps TRBD1 (6 bases). The CDR3 covers 15 residues. CDR1 and CDR2 from the germline V gene are SQVTM and ANQGSEA. V lost 0 bases and J lost 5, with 16 bases in between. Written as DNA, the CDR3 is TGCAGCGTTGAAGATCAAGGGAAGGGACATTATGGCTACACCTTC. This codes for CSVEDQGKGHYGYTF.

The V gene is TRBV27, the J gene TRBJ2-7; TRBD1 matches 9 bases. Germline assignment: CDR1 MNHEY and CDR2 SMNVEV (reference sequence). The junction had 5 bases not matched to a gene; V was cut back by 5 bases and J by 3 bases. This CDR3 contains 14 residues. CDR3 bases: TGTGCCAGCAGTGATTCGACAGGGGGCTACGAGCAGTACTTC. It codes for CASSDSTGGYEQYF.